What follows are 17 T cell receptor beta chains derived from one specimen sequenced in a study of blood T cell repertoires in COVID-19. Method: immunoSEQ multiplex PCR; TCRdb's copy keeps in-frame clones and lacks some. The table has under 70,000 clones, more than 60% seen once. Specimen: peripheral blood. The receptors were sampled from a man aged 55 to 70 with acute or convalescent COVID-19.

The chain is built from TRBV5-1 and TRBJ2-6, with TRBD2 matching over 7 bases. In germline, CDR1 is SGHRS, CDR2 YFSETQ. V was pared by 2 bases and J by 0 bases, with 8 bases of the junction left unmatched. The CDR3 spans 18 residues. This CDR3 reads CASSFLGRATSGANVLTF. CDR3 coding DNA: TGCGCCAGCAGCTTCCTAGGGAGGGCTACCTCTGGGGCCAACGTCCTGACTTTC.

J is TRBJ2-3 and V is TRBV2, with D possibly TRBD2 on 5 matching bases. The CDR3 consists of 15 residues. The ends were cut back, 4 bases at V and 0 bases at J, with 11 bases in the middle. In germline, CDR1 is SNHLY, CDR2 FYNNEI. As DNA, the CDR3 is TGTGCCAGCAGTGCGGACTTGGGCAGCACAGATACGCAGTATTTT. It codes for CASSADLGSTDTQYF.

A note on this clone: A junction end diverges from the germline sequence, so it may reflect a read error. Other DNA sequences in this specimen translate into the identical CDR3. V is TRBV7-7 and J is TRBJ2-5; 8 bases map to TRBD2. The CDR3 sequence is 19 residues long. Germline V gene data show CDR1 as SSHAT and CDR2 as FNYEAQ (reference sequence). The CDR3 reads CASSLGLAGGGLYQETQYF. CDR3 nucleotides: TGTGCTAGCAGCCTAGGACTAGCAGGAGGGGGATTGTACCAAGAGACCCAGTACTTC.

This clone was seen once. The chain employs TRBV24-1 and TRBJ2-1; D is unresolved. Looked up from germline, CDR1 is KGHDR and CDR2 is SFDVKD. CDR3 length: 12 residues. The V end lost 0 bases, the J end lost 8 bases, and 4 bases lay between the germline ends. This chain's CDR3 is CATSDLPDEQFF. Here the CDR3 DNA reads TGTGCCACCAGTGATTTGCCCGATGAGCAGTTCTTC.

J is TRBJ2-7 and V is TRBV30, with D unclear. CDR1 is GTSNPN and CDR2 is SVGIG in the germline V gene (reference sequence). V shed 7 bases and J shed 6 bases, with 13 bases lying between them. The CDR3 is made up of 11 amino acids. The CDR3 loop reads CALRVVAEQYF. The CDR3 DNA is TGTGCCTTGCGAGTGGTAGCCGAGCAGTACTTC.

The chain is built from TRBV24-1 and TRBJ2-5; the D gene is possibly TRBD1 (5 bases). Trimming shortened V by 5 bases and J by 0 bases, and 12 bases separated the two germline ends. Germline V gives CDR1 KGHDR, CDR2 SFDVKD. The CDR3 has 15 residues. CDR3 nucleotide sequence: TGTGCCACCAGTGCTGACAGCCGATACCAAGAGACCCAGTACTTC. The encoded protein is CATSADSRYQETQYF.

This chain uses TRBV5-4 with TRBJ2-7; no reliable D call. The germline V gene encodes CDR1 SGHNT and CDR2 YYREEE (reference sequence). Trimming shortened V by 4 bases and J by 2 bases, and 10 bases separated the two germline ends. This CDR3 has 13 residues. Written as DNA, the CDR3 is TGTGCCAGCAGCCAATCCCCCACCTACGAGCAGTACTTC. This encodes CASSQSPTYEQYF. Variable domain in full (rest from reference TRBV5-4 and TRBJ2-7): ETGVTQSPTHLIKTRGQQVTLRCSSQSGHNTVSWYQQALGQGPQFIFQYYREEENGRGNFPPRFSGLQFPNYSSELNVNALELDDSALYLCASSQSPTYEQYFGPGTRLTVT.

The genes are TRBV28 and TRBJ1-6, with unresolved D. The CDR3 sequence is 12 residues long. The V gene lost 2 bases and the J gene lost 7 bases, with 3 bases spanning the gap. Per the germline V gene, CDR1 is MDHEN and CDR2 is SYDVKM. CDR3 loop: CASSLLNSPLHF. Written as DNA, the CDR3 is TGTGCCAGCAGTTTACTCAATTCACCCCTCCACTTT.

This clone was counted a few times. This chain connects TRBV15 to TRBJ2-5; 10 positions match TRBD1. V lost 0 bases and J lost 7; bases outside the gene matches: 8. CDR1 is LNHNV, CDR2 YYDKDF, per germline (reference sequence). The length of the CDR3 is 16 residues. The CDR3 sequence: CATSRDVGTGVVTQYF. The CDR3 DNA follows: TGTGCCACCAGCAGAGATGTGGGGACAGGGGTAGTGACCCAGTACTTC.

This clone appeared once. The V and J genes are TRBV5-5 and TRBJ2-7; 7 nucleotides match TRBD1. Germline V gene data show CDR1 as SGHKS and CDR2 as YYEKEE (reference sequence). The J segment lost 3 bases and the V segment lost 6 bases, leaving 12 bases of the junction unmatched. This CDR3 contains 15 residues. This CDR3 is CASIRGGQALYEQYF. CDR3 nucleotides: TGTGCCAGCATCCGGGGTGGACAGGCGCTCTACGAGCAGTACTTC.

The rearrangement links TRBV29-1 to TRBJ2-1; 9 bases are a match to TRBD2. J was trimmed by 7 bases and V by 2 bases; bases with no gene match: 3. Germline lookup yields CDR1 SQVTM and CDR2 ANQGSEA. The CDR3 length is 13 residues. The CDR3 nucleotides read TGCAGCGTTGAATCTAGCGGGATTAATGAGCAGTTCTTC. This translates into CSVESSGINEQFF.

The chain recombines TRBV28 with TRBJ1-5; D unclear. The germline V and J ends were trimmed by 6 bases and 4 bases, with 16 bases remaining between them. In germline, CDR1 is MDHEN, CDR2 SYDVKM. This CDR3 is 15 amino acids long. The CDR3: CASRVESSGNQPQHF. The CDR3 DNA follows: TGTGCCAGCAGGGTTGAATCTTCGGGGAATCAGCCCCAGCATTTT.

CDR3 region: CASSPSWRERKTQYF. The CDR3 bases are TGTGCCAGCAGCCCTTCCTGGCGGGAGCGGAAGACCCAGTACTTC. The chain is built from TRBV14 and TRBJ2-5, with 7 bases fitting TRBD2. The CDR3 runs to 15 residues. Germline-derived CDR1 and CDR2 are SGHDN and FVKESK. Germline trimming cut 4 bases from V and 6 bases from J; bases unmatched to any gene: 11. Complete variable domain (other parts from reference TRBV14 and TRBJ2-5): EAGVTQFPSHSVIEKGQTVTLRCDPISGHDNLYWYRRVMGKEIKFLLHFVKESKQDESGMPNNRFLAERTGGTYSTLKVQPAELEDSGVYFCASSPSWRERKTQYFGPGTRLLVL.

The chain links TRBV12-2 to TRBJ2-1; TRBD2 is taken as the D call from the table, unchecked against the DNA. TRBV12-2 is reported as a pseudogene. The length of the CDR3 is 15 residues. The CDR3 DNA follows: TGTGCAAGTCGCTTGCCGGGAGGCTCCTACAATGAGCAGTTCTTC. Protein: CASRLPGGSYNEQFF.

V and J are TRBV6-5 and TRBJ2-2; the match to TRBD1 covers 8 bases. Germline V lookup: CDR1 MNHEY, CDR2 SVGAGI. With V trimmed by 6 bases and J by 6 bases, 6 bases remained unmatched. The CDR3 is 14 residues long. CDR3 sequence reads: CASRGTGGAGELFF. In DNA form, the CDR3 reads TGTGCCAGCAGGGGGACAGGTGGAGCCGGGGAGCTGTTTTTT.

The V gene is TRBV6-5, the J gene TRBJ2-2, with D perhaps TRBD1 (6 bases). The CDR3 has 15 amino acids. V lost 4 bases and J 5 bases, leaving 14 bases between the germline ends. Per the germline V gene, CDR1 is MNHEY and CDR2 is SVGAGI. The DNA for the CDR3 is TGTGCCAGCAGTTCGACGGACAGACTAACCGGGGAGCTGTTTTTT. Its translation is CASSSTDRLTGELFF.

The chain is built from TRBV11-2 and TRBJ2-4; 9 nucleotides line up with TRBD2. The V segment lost 5 bases and the J segment 5 bases; nucleotides outside the gene matches: 10. This CDR3 comprises 16 residues. CDR1 and CDR2 (germline): SGHAT, FQNNGV. CDR3 DNA sequence: TGTGCCAGCAGCCCGCGTCGGACTAGCGTCCAAAACATTCAGTACTTC. This gives the protein CASSPRRTSVQNIQYF.